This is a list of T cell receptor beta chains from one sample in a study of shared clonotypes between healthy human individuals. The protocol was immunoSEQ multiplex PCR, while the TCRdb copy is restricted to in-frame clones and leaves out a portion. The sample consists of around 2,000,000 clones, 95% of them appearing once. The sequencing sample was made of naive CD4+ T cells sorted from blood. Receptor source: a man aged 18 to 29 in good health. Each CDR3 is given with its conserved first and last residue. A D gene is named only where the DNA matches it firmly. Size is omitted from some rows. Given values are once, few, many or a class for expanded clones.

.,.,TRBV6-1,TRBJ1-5,TGTGCCAGCAGTGACTGGGGAATTTCCAATCAGCCCCAGCATTTT,CASSDWGISNQPQHF
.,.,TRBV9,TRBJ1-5,TGTGCCAGCAGCGCCTCCCTGGGGAGCAATCAGCCCCAGCATTTT,CASSASLGSNQPQHF
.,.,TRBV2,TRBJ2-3,TGTGCCAGCAATCCAGGAGCCGATACGCAGTATTTT,CASNPGADTQYF
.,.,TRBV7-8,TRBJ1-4,TGTGCCAGCCGATACTCGGGACGGGATAATGAAAAACTGTTTTTT,CASRYSGRDNEKLFF
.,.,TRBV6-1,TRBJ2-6,TGTGCCAGCCAACCTCCCGGGGCCAACGTCCTGACTTTC,CASQPPGANVLTF
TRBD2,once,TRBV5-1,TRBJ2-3,TGCGCCAGCAGCTTTGCGGGGGACAGCACAGATACGCAGTATTTT,CASSFAGDSTDTQYF
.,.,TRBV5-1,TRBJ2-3,TGCGCCAGCGGGCCGTCGTACGGGTTATACACAGATACGCAGTATTTT,CASGPSYGLYTDTQYF
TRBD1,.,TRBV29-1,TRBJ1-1,TGCAGCGGACACAGGGGTTACACTGAAGCTTTCTTT,CSGHRGYTEAFF
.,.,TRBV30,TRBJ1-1,TGTGCCTGGAGTCCCTCCCTCAACACTGAAGCTTTCTTT,CAWSPSLNTEAFF
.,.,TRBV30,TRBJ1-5,TGTGCCTGGACTAATACAGGGATGGGCCAGCCCCAGCATTTT,CAWTNTGMGQPQHF
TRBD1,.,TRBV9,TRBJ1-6,TGTGCCAGCAGCGTAGTGGACAGGGGTTATTCACCCCTCCACTTT,CASSVVDRGYSPLHF
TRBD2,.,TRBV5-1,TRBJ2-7,TGCGCCAGCAGCTTTGGCCCCGGGACTAGCGGCTACGAGCAGTACTTC,CASSFGPGTSGYEQYF
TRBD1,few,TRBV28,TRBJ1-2,TGTGCCAGCAGTTTACCAGGGGGCTACTATGGCTACACCTTC,CASSLPGGYYGYTF
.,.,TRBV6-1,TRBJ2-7,TGTGCCAGCCGAGGAGGGGGACCGTCCTACGAGCAGTACTTC,CASRGGGPSYEQYF
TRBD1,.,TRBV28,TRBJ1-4,TGTGCCAGCAATCCCCTGGGGACAGTACATGAAAAACTGTTTTTT,CASNPLGTVHEKLFF
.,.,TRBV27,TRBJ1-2,TGTGCCAGCAGTTTACAGGACCCGATTGCCTATGGCTACACCTTC,CASSLQDPIAYGYTF
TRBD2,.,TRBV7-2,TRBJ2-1,TGTGCCAGCAGTCCTGGACTAGCGGGAGGGTTGAATGAGCAGTTCTTC,CASSPGLAGGLNEQFF
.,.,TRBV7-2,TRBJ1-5,TGTGCCAGCAGCCTTGATAGCAATCAGCCCCAGCATTTT,CASSLDSNQPQHF
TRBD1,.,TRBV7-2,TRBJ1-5,TGTGCCAGCAGCAAATACAGGGGTAGCAATCAGCCCCAGCATTTT,CASSKYRGSNQPQHF
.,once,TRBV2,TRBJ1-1,TGTGCCAGCAGTATAAGACAGAGCCTGAACACTGAAGCTTTCTTT,CASSIRQSLNTEAFF